The 22 T cell receptor beta chains presented below share a single source sample, sequenced in a study of prognosis after radiotherapy for stage I lung cancer. Multiplex PCR in two rounds served to amplify TCR beta CDR3 from genomic DNA. During first-round PCR, primers specific to each TRBV and TRBJ gene were used. Using its own MiXCR run on the multiplex PCR reads, TCRdb lists one record per CDR3 protein. The sample has roughly 30,000 distinct CDR3 sequences; approximately 44% are singletons. The specimen comprised PBMCs, sampled before or after stereotactic body radiation therapy (not recorded which). The receptors come from a donor aged 50 or older with non-small cell lung cancer.

This chain joins TRBV5-1 and TRBJ1-2; maybe TRBD1 (6 bases). Germline CDR1 SGHRS, CDR2 YFSETQ. The CDR3 contains 13 residues. The ends were cut back, 0 bases at V and 3 bases at J, with 6 bases in the middle. CDR3 DNA: TGCGCCAGCAGCTTGGCAGGGGACTATGGCTACACCTTC. This gives the protein CASSLAGDYGYTF.

The chain employs TRBV6-2 or TRBV6-3 and TRBJ2-2, with D maybe TRBD1 (6 bases). Trimming removed 5 bases from V and 6 bases from J, with 16 bases in between. From germline, CDR1 is MNHEY and CDR2 SVGEGT. This CDR3 spans 15 amino acids. CDR3 coding DNA: TGTGCCAGCAGTGAAGAGGCAGGGGATCCCGGGGAGCTGTTTTTT. Translated: CASSEEAGDPGELFF.

Points on this clonotype: A much larger clone differs from this one at a single base, so this may be a read error. The chain carries TRBV4-3 and TRBJ1-5, with D possibly TRBD1 on 5 matching bases. CDR1 is LGHNA, CDR2 YSLEER, per germline. This CDR3 spans 14 amino acids. Trimming stripped 1 base from V and 9 bases from J, with 13 bases between. CDR3 coding DNA: TGCGCCAGCAGCCAAGGTGGGGACGGTCGGCCCCAGCATTTT. It yields the protein CASSQGGDGRPQHF.

The chain uses TRBV7-2 and TRBJ2-3; D might be TRBD2 (7 bases). Deletions cut 5 bases from V and 0 bases from J, with 21 bases between. CDR3 size: 18 residues. Per germline, CDR1 SGHTA and CDR2 FQGNSA. This CDR3 is CASSGSPGGLTSTDTQYF. The CDR3 DNA reads as TGTGCCAGCAGCGGATCCCCGGGGGGCCTCACTAGCACAGATACGCAGTATTTT.

This CDR3 reads CASSGTRYTF. The CDR3 DNA reads as TGTGCCAGCAGTGGGACGAGGTACACCTTC. The V gene is TRBV28, the J gene TRBJ1-2, with D possibly matching TRBD1 (5 bases). The CDR3 is 10 amino acids. V was trimmed by 5 bases and J by 11 bases, leaving 9 bases between them. Germline loops: CDR1 MDHEN, CDR2 SYDVKM.

This clonotype was picked up many times. The chain employs TRBV2 and TRBJ2-1, with TRBD2 matching over 13 bases. This CDR3 region has 18 residues. Unmatched junction bases numbered 11, after V lost 5 bases and J lost 4 bases. The V gene's germline CDR1 is SNHLY and CDR2 FYNNEI. CDR3 sequence: CASSPGLAGAGVYNEQFF. The CDR3 DNA sequence: TGTGCCAGCAGTCCCGGACTAGCGGGAGCTGGGGTTTACAATGAGCAGTTCTTC.

This clonotype was observed at least ten times. The chain is built from TRBV6-1 and TRBJ1-6, with 9 nucleotides matching TRBD1. Trimming took 5 bases from V and 10 from J; bases not matched to a gene: 6. The germline V gene has CDR1 MNHNS and CDR2 SASEGT. The CDR3 covers 14 residues. CDR3 coding DNA: TGTGCCAGCAGTCCTGGACAGGGGAACTCACCCCTCCACTTT. Its protein product is CASSPGQGNSPLHF.

This clonotype came up many times. The J gene is TRBJ2-3, the V gene TRBV6-1; D possibly corresponds to TRBD2 (5 bases). Trimming cost V 6 bases and J 6 bases, with 16 bases left between them. The CDR3 is made up of 14 amino acids. The germline V gene has CDR1 MNHNS and CDR2 SASEGT. The CDR3 DNA is TGTGCCAGCAGGAACGGCGGGTTGGGCGATACGCAGTATTTT. It codes for CASRNGGLGDTQYF.

Note on this clonotype: With a much larger clone just one base away, this may be a read error. This chain links TRBV6-5 with TRBJ1-5; possible D gene TRBD1, 6 bases. This CDR3 is 16 amino acids long. The germline gives CDR1 MNHEY, CDR2 SVGAGI. The CDR3 DNA reads as TGTGCCAGCAGTTACGATGCACAGGGCAGCAATCAGCCCCATCATTTT. Protein: CASSYDAQGSNQPHHF.

In this sample, this clonotype turned up many times. The chain employs TRBV7-2 and TRBJ1-1; D is ambiguous. V lost 5 bases, J lost 12 bases, and 22 bases lay in between. The CDR3 loop spans 14 amino acids. The germline gives CDR1 SGHTA, CDR2 FQGNSA. The CDR3 loop reads CASSPISSTPETFF. The CDR3 DNA is TGTGCCAGCAGCCCGATCTCGTCGACACCGGAGACTTTCTTT. Looking up the rest from reference TRBV7-2 and TRBJ1-1 gives the full variable domain: GAGVSQSPSNKVTEKGKDVELRCDPISGHTALYWYRQSLGQGLEFLIYFQGNSAPDKSGLPSDRFSAERTGGSVSTLTIQRTQQEDSAVYLCASSPISSTPETFFGQGTRLTVV.

A remark on this clonotype: A far larger clone is just one base off, so this is likely a read error. The V and J genes are TRBV6-5 and TRBJ1-1; D uncertain. Germline V gene data show CDR1 as MNHEY and CDR2 as SVGAGI. The CDR3 spans 16 residues. V was pared by 6 bases and J by 1 base, with 18 bases between. The DNA of the CDR3 is TGTGCCAGCAGCTCCGGGCCTCGTTATGGGAACACTGAAGCTTTCTTT. It is translated as CASSSGPRYGNTEAFF.

This clonotype was counted ten times or more. The rearrangement links TRBV7-3 to TRBJ1-5; 9 positions agree with TRBD1. Trimming took 5 bases from V and 6 from J; bases not matched to a gene: 5. The CDR3 is 14 amino acids. Germline loops: CDR1 SGHTA, CDR2 FQGTGA. CDR3 bases: TGTGCCAGCAGCCAGGACAGGGGCGGTCAGCCCCAGCATTTT. Its protein is CASSQDRGGQPQHF.

Points on this clonotype: The junction differs from germline at one of its ends, possibly a read error. V gene TRBV24-1 combines with J gene TRBJ2-2, with D perhaps TRBD1 or TRBD2 (5 bases each). Per germline, CDR1 KGHDR and CDR2 SFDVKD. The CDR3 runs 16 residues. CDR3 sequence reads: CATSWAKTADTGDLFF. DNA for the CDR3: TGTGCCACCAGCTGGGCTAAGACAGCAGACACCGGGGATCTGTTTTTT.

There are a few counts of this clonotype. The chain is built from TRBV4-1 and TRBJ2-7, with 8 bases identical to TRBD1. Trimming cost V 4 bases and J 3 bases; bases outside gene matches: 5. The germline V gene has CDR1 MGHRA and CDR2 YSYEKL. This CDR3 region has 14 residues. CDR3 coding DNA: TGCGCCAGCAGCCCCCGGACAGGGAGCTACGAGCAGTACTTC. It is translated as CASSPRTGSYEQYF.

The table lists this clonotype with many counts. The genes are TRBV19 and TRBJ1-5; D is unclear. The V and J ends lost 3 bases and 5 bases respectively, with 5 bases between them. CDR1 and CDR2 (germline): LNHDA, SQIVND (reference sequence). The CDR3 extends over 12 amino acids. CDR3 residues: CASSIVDQPQHF. The CDR3 region has the DNA TGTGCCAGTAGTATTGTAGATCAGCCCCAGCATTTT.

This clonotype was picked up many times. The chain uses TRBV7-6 and TRBJ1-6, with D perhaps matching TRBD1 (6 bases). CDR1 and CDR2 from the germline V gene are SGHVS and FNYEAQ. The V end lost 8 bases, the J end lost 9 bases, and 20 bases lay between the germline ends. This CDR3 comprises 15 residues. The CDR3 reads CASRQGGEGTSPLHF. The CDR3 DNA follows: TGTGCCAGCCGACAAGGGGGAGAGGGGACTTCACCCCTCCACTTT.

In this sample, this clonotype turned up many times. The V and J genes are TRBV11-2 and TRBJ2-2; the D is unclear. The CDR3 runs to 12 residues. The V gene lost 6 bases and the J gene lost 4 bases, with 6 bases spanning the gap. Germline lookup yields CDR1 SGHAT and CDR2 FQNNGV. CDR3 loop: CASRQPTGELFF. The DNA for the CDR3 is TGTGCCAGCAGACAGCCCACCGGGGAGCTGTTTTTT.

This clonotype was observed many times. The chain combines TRBV20-1 with TRBJ2-7; 9 bases map to TRBD2. J was trimmed by 2 bases and V by 6 bases; bases with no gene match: 5. The CDR3 is 13 residues long. CDR1 DFQATT and CDR2 SNEGSKA come from the germline V gene (reference sequence). The CDR3 sequence: CSAATSGAYEQYF. In DNA form, the CDR3 reads TGCAGTGCCGCGACTAGCGGCGCCTACGAGCAGTACTTC.

This clonotype was seen at least ten times. At one of its ends the junction is not consistent with the germline gene, which may arise from a read error. The V call is TRBV6-1, the J call TRBJ1-5; TRBD1 aligns across 9 bases. Germline V gene data show CDR1 as MNHNS and CDR2 as SASEGT. This CDR3 spans 14 amino acids. This CDR3 reads CASSKQGAGGIFNF. The CDR3 region has the DNA TGTGCCAGCAGTAAACAGGGGGCGGGGGGAATATTTAATTTT.

As to this clonotype: A junction end diverges from the germline sequence, so it may reflect a read error. This sequence joins TRBV6-1 and TRBJ1-6; D unclear. Germline loops: CDR1 MNHNS, CDR2 SASEGT. The CDR3 sequence is 15 residues long. The CDR3 sequence: CASSRDYSYNSPIHF. In nucleotides, the CDR3 is TGTGCCAGCAGCCGAGATTACTCATATAATTCACCCATCCACTTT.

In this sample, this clonotype turned up many times. At one of its ends the junction is not consistent with the germline gene, which may arise from a read error. V gene TRBV7-7 combines with J gene TRBJ2-3; TRBD2 matches 7 bases. The germline CDR1 and CDR2 sequences are SSHAT and FNYEAQ (reference sequence). This CDR3 contains 15 residues. The CDR3 region has the DNA TGTGCTAGCAGCTTCAGCGGGGCCCGCACAGATACGCAGTATTTT. As protein: CASSFSGARTDTQYF.

This clonotype was counted many times. This chain joins TRBV20-1 and TRBJ1-1; no reliable D call. Trimming shortened V by 6 bases and J by 0 bases, and 11 bases separated the two germline ends. This CDR3 comprises 13 residues. Per germline, CDR1 DFQATT and CDR2 SNEGSKA (reference sequence). This chain's CDR3 is CSAEKEMNTEAFF. The CDR3 nucleotides are TGCAGTGCCGAAAAAGAGATGAACACTGAAGCTTTCTTT.